One and the same sample provided the 26 T cell receptor beta chains below, sequenced in a study of long-term antiretroviral therapy in people with HIV. Running of the v3.0 immunoSEQ assay took place at survey level. The protocol was immunoSEQ multiplex PCR, while the TCRdb copy is restricted to in-frame clones and leaves out a portion. The sample records approximately 18,000 clones, roughly 90% being singletons. The source material was unsorted PBMCs, sampled 0.6 years after starting antiretroviral therapy. These receptors all stem from a woman in her forties with HIV.

V gene TRBV5-6 combines with J gene TRBJ2-3, with D maybe TRBD2 (5 bases). V was clipped by 4 bases and J by 2 bases, with 17 bases between them. Germline loops: CDR1 SGHDT, CDR2 YYEEEE. The CDR3 is 16 amino acids. The CDR3 DNA reads TGTGCCAGCAGCCCCATAGGGCGGGTAAACACAGATACGCAGTATTTT. Protein: CASSPIGRVNTDTQYF.

The chain couples TRBV4-3 to TRBJ1-1; D perhaps matches TRBD1 (5 bases). Germline values: CDR1 LGHNA, CDR2 YSLEER. The CDR3 runs to 14 residues. V dropped 1 base and J dropped 3 bases, with 9 bases sitting between them. CDR3 DNA: TGCGCCAGCAGCCAAGTCCAGGGTCACACTGAAGCTTTCTTT. This codes for CASSQVQGHTEAFF.

The chain joins TRBV6-6 to TRBJ2-6, with D unresolved. V lost 4 bases, J lost 1 base, and 8 bases lay in between. Germline-derived CDR1 and CDR2 are MNHNY and SVGAGI (reference sequence). The CDR3 covers 15 residues. The CDR3 loop is CASSFYSSGANVLTF. The CDR3 DNA reads as TGTGCCAGCAGTTTCTACTCTTCTGGGGCCAACGTCCTGACTTTC.

The chain joins TRBV5-1 to TRBJ1-2, with TRBD1 identical over 9 bases. Per germline, CDR1 SGHRS and CDR2 YFSETQ. Losses at the gene ends were 3 bases for V and 4 bases for J; bases not matched to a gene: 1. The CDR3 is 13 residues long. CDR3 protein: CASSSDRGYGYTF. Here the CDR3 DNA reads TGCGCCAGCAGCTCGGACAGGGGCTATGGCTACACCTTC.

The V call is TRBV7-8, the J call TRBJ2-3, with 11 bases aligning to TRBD2. Germline lookup yields CDR1 SGHVS and CDR2 FQNEAQ. V gave up 5 bases and J gave up 4 bases; unmatched junction bases: 8. The CDR3 consists of 16 residues. For the CDR3, the DNA is TGTGCCAGCAGCCCAGGGTCGGGACTAGCGGCAGATACGCAGTATTTT. This gives the protein CASSPGSGLAADTQYF.

This chain links TRBV10-3 with TRBJ2-4, with D perhaps matching TRBD1 (6 bases). This CDR3 is built from 16 residues. CDR1 is ENHRY, CDR2 SYGVKD, per germline. V lost 4 bases, J lost 0 bases, and 13 bases lay in between. The CDR3 here is CAISGGQSLAKNIQYF. CDR3 bases: TGTGCCATCAGTGGAGGACAGAGTCTAGCCAAAAACATTCAGTACTTC.

This clone was picked up a small number of times. The chain is built from TRBV7-9 and TRBJ2-2, with D unresolved. Germline CDR1 and CDR2: SEHNR and FQNEAQ (reference sequence). The V end lost 1 base, the J end lost 4 bases, and 4 bases lay between the germline ends. The CDR3 spans 13 residues. CDR3 sequence reads: CASSLGATGELFF. The CDR3, as DNA: TGTGCCAGCAGCTTAGGGGCCACCGGGGAGCTGTTTTTT.

This clone was seen a single time. In nucleotides, the CDR3 is TGTGCCAGCAGCACCCAGGTGAACACTGAAGCTTTCTTT. It is translated as CASSTQVNTEAFF. This rearrangement joins TRBV9 to TRBJ1-1; D gene uncertain. V was clipped by 4 bases and J by 0 bases, with 7 bases between them. CDR1 is SGDLS and CDR2 is YYNGEE in the germline V gene. This CDR3 is built from 13 residues.

This chain joins TRBV11-2 and TRBJ2-1; D may be TRBD1 (5 bases). This CDR3 is 15 amino acids long. Deletions cut 0 bases from V and 4 bases from J, with 10 bases between. The germline V gene encodes CDR1 SGHAT and CDR2 FQNNGV. The CDR3 here is CASSLDRAKYNEQFF. The CDR3 DNA sequence: TGTGCCAGCAGCTTAGACAGGGCAAAATACAATGAGCAGTTCTTC.

The chain employs TRBV5-1 and TRBJ1-1; D unclear. The germline V and J ends were trimmed by 3 bases and 1 base, with 10 bases remaining between them. Germline-derived CDR1 and CDR2 are SGHRS and YFSETQ. This CDR3 has 14 residues. As DNA, the CDR3 is TGCGCCAGCAGCTCGGTCCAGGCGAACACTGAAGCTTTCTTT. Translation gives CASSSVQANTEAFF.

The V call is TRBV6-6, the J call TRBJ1-1, with TRBD1 as a possible D gene (6 bases). Looked up from germline, CDR1 is MNHNY and CDR2 is SVGAGI (reference sequence). The CDR3 loop spans 13 amino acids. V dropped 6 bases and J dropped 3 bases, with 11 bases sitting between them. CDR3 sequence: CASRNRVDTEAFF. In DNA, the CDR3 is TGTGCCAGCAGGAACAGGGTTGACACTGAAGCTTTCTTT.

The V and J genes are TRBV5-1 and TRBJ1-1; 12 nucleotides agree with TRBD1. V shed 3 bases and J 4 bases; nucleotides not matched to a gene: 4. Germline loops: CDR1 SGHRS, CDR2 YFSETQ. The CDR3 extends over 15 amino acids. The CDR3 sequence is CASSSGQGARTEAFF. For the CDR3, the DNA is TGCGCCAGCAGCTCGGGACAGGGGGCCCGCACTGAAGCTTTCTTT. Variable domain in full (rest from reference TRBV5-1 and TRBJ1-1): KAGVTQTPRYLIKTRGQQVTLSCSPISGHRSVSWYQQTPGQGLQFLFEYFSETQRNKGNFPGRFSGRQFSNSRSEMNVSTLELGDSALYLCASSSGQGARTEAFFGQGTRLTVV.

J is TRBJ1-6 and V is TRBV28, with TRBD1 matching 9 bases. The J segment lost 5 bases and the V segment lost 5 bases, leaving 4 bases of the junction unmatched. Germline V CDR1 and CDR2: MDHEN, SYDVKM. The CDR3 totals 15 residues. CDR3 sequence reads: CASSPGQGNNSPLHF. In nucleotides, the CDR3 is TGTGCCAGCAGTCCGGGACAGGGAAATAATTCACCCCTCCACTTT.

The rearrangement links TRBV5-1 to TRBJ2-3; the match to TRBD1 covers 9 bases. The CDR3 covers 17 residues. Germline assignment: CDR1 SGHRS and CDR2 YFSETQ. V shed 0 bases, J shed 6 bases, and the junction held 11 bases outside the gene matches. CDR3 coding DNA: TGCGCCAGCAGCTTGGAGGTTCGTGGACAGGGGAAGGATACGCAGTATTTT. It codes for CASSLEVRGQGKDTQYF.

The chain is built from TRBV6-5 and TRBJ2-7, with 9 bases lining up with TRBD1. The CDR3 has 14 residues. Germline-derived CDR1 and CDR2 are MNHEY and SVGAGI. V was pared by 7 bases and J by 5 bases, with 9 bases of the junction left unmatched. CDR3 residues: CASIPPGQGDEQYF. As DNA, the CDR3 is TGTGCCAGCATACCACCGGGACAGGGTGACGAGCAGTACTTC.

V gene TRBV19 combines with J gene TRBJ1-1; no firm D call. Germline-derived CDR1 and CDR2 are LNHDA and SQIVND (reference sequence). V lost 0 bases to trimming and J lost 0 bases, with 11 bases between them. The CDR3 is made up of 16 amino acids. The CDR3 loop is CASSIDSQNMNTEAFF. DNA for the CDR3: TGTGCCAGTAGTATAGATTCACAGAACATGAACACTGAAGCTTTCTTT. Supplemented by reference TRBV19 and TRBJ1-1, the full variable domain reads DGGITQSPKYLFRKEGQNVTLSCEQNLNHDAMYWYRQDPGQGLRLIYYSQIVNDFQKGDIAEGYSVSREKKESFPLTVTSAQKNPTAFYLCASSIDSQNMNTEAFFGQGTRLTVV.

This clone came up once. The chain links TRBV6-6 to TRBJ1-6; tentatively, D is TRBD1 (5 bases). The CDR3 length is 15 residues. CDR1 and CDR2 (germline): MNHNY, SVGAGI (reference sequence). Trimming pared 5 bases from V and 5 bases from J, leaving 13 bases between. The CDR3: CASSTLGGDNSPLHF. The CDR3 DNA is TGTGCCAGCAGTACCTTGGGGGGGGATAATTCACCCCTCCACTTT.

The genes are TRBV13 and TRBJ2-5; 7 nucleotides match TRBD1. The J call may be incorrect, as the DNA end agrees better with TRBJ2-7. Germline-derived CDR1 and CDR2 are PRHDT and FYEKMQ (reference sequence). The length of the CDR3 is 13 residues. As DNA, the CDR3 is TGTGCCAGAGGACAGGAAGACACCTACGAGCAGTACTTC. Its translation: CARGQEDTYEQYF.

The chain links TRBV9 to TRBJ1-2, with D perhaps TRBD1 (5 bases). Trimming took 0 bases from V and 2 from J, leaving 14 bases between them. Germline CDR1 reads SGDLS; CDR2 reads YYNGEE. This CDR3 region has 16 residues. The CDR3 DNA reads as TGTGCCAGCAGCGTAGCTCCAGGGTCGGGAAACTATGGCTACACCTTC. Translating it yields CASSVAPGSGNYGYTF.

Points on this clone: The sample has other DNA sequences that encode this CDR3 too. This rearrangement joins TRBV7-2 to TRBJ1-5; D unclear. The CDR3 runs 14 residues. Trimming shortened V by 1 base and J by 5 bases, and 9 bases separated the two germline ends. The germline V gene has CDR1 SGHTA and CDR2 FQGNSA. As DNA, the CDR3 is TGTGCCAGCAGCTTAGGCGGAGGTGATCAGCCCCAGCATTTT. This translates into CASSLGGGDQPQHF.

The chain recombines TRBV5-1 with TRBJ2-7; TRBD2 agrees at 7 bases. The CDR3 is 14 amino acids. V trimming: 6 bases; J trimming: 2 bases; junction bases outside the gene matches: 8. Germline loops: CDR1 SGHRS, CDR2 YFSETQ. For the CDR3, the DNA is TGCGCCAGCAACCCTTGGGGGGGAGCCTACGAGCAGTACTTC. Translating it yields CASNPWGGAYEQYF.

The chain couples TRBV9 to TRBJ1-3, with 11 bases that match TRBD1. The germline V gene encodes CDR1 SGDLS and CDR2 YYNGEE. The CDR3 has 18 amino acids. V dropped 0 bases and J dropped 3; count of bases not matched to a gene: 8. CDR3 amino acids: CASSVDLGQGADGNTIYF. The CDR3 DNA is TGTGCCAGCAGCGTAGACCTAGGACAGGGGGCCGATGGAAACACCATATATTTT.

This chain connects TRBV4-1 to TRBJ2-3; D is unclear. Germline lookup yields CDR1 MGHRA and CDR2 YSYEKL. There are 16 residues in the CDR3. Trimming shortened V by 4 bases and J by 3 bases, and 17 bases separated the two germline ends. CDR3 DNA sequence: TGCGCCAGCAGCCCAGAGGCCACCGCTAAAACAGATACGCAGTATTTT. Translating gives CASSPEATAKTDTQYF.

This clone was seen just once. The V gene is TRBV9, the J gene TRBJ1-6; D is unresolved. Germline-derived CDR1 and CDR2 are SGDLS and YYNGEE. Trimming removed 4 bases at V and 7 bases at J, with 18 bases between. The CDR3 contains 16 residues. DNA for the CDR3: TGTGCCAGCAGCATCAGCCCTATCCCTCTCAATTCACCCCTCCACTTT. Translating gives CASSISPIPLNSPLHF.

V is TRBV10-3 and J is TRBJ1-3, with D perhaps matching TRBD1 (5 bases). Germline V CDR1 and CDR2: ENHRY, SYGVKD. With 4 bases removed from V and 0 bases from J, the gap between germline ends came to 13 bases. The CDR3 consists of 16 residues. The CDR3 region is CAISGSTGSSGNTIYF. The CDR3 DNA is TGTGCCATCAGTGGATCTACAGGTAGCTCTGGAAACACCATATATTTT.

V gene TRBV10-3 combines with J gene TRBJ2-1; D uncertain. From germline, CDR1 is ENHRY and CDR2 SYGVKD. This CDR3 contains 13 residues. V was shortened by 10 bases and J by 1 base, with 11 bases between the two germline ends. The CDR3 sequence: CATAGVSYNEQFF. The CDR3 region has the DNA TGTGCCACCGCAGGAGTTTCCTACAATGAGCAGTTCTTC.